The 26 T cell receptor beta chains below all came from one sample that was sequenced in a study of T cells in Graves' hyperthyroidism and ophthalmopathy. The investigators amplified TCR beta CDR3 regions from RNA transcripts. In the first-round RT-PCR of the TCR CDR3, the HTBI primer set was used. Each CDR3 protein is one row after TCRdb ran MiXCR on the multiplex PCR reads. The data contain 250,000 to 400,000 distinct CDR3 sequences, 12% to 15% of them singletons. Specimen: blood. The receptors were gathered from a woman aged 40 to 50 with Graves' ophthalmopathy.

This clonotype was recorded many times. The rearrangement uses TRBV28 and TRBJ1-5, with D possibly TRBD1 on 5 matching bases. V was pared by 1 base and J by 6 bases, with 7 bases between. CDR1 MDHEN and CDR2 SYDVKM come from the germline V gene. The CDR3 loop spans 13 amino acids. The chain's CDR3 is CASSLLGAQPQHF. For the CDR3, the DNA is TGTGCCAGCAGTTTATTAGGGGCTCAGCCCCAGCATTTT. Together with reference TRBV28 and TRBJ1-5, the CDR3 gives the full variable domain: DVKVTQSSRYLVKRTGEKVFLECVQDMDHENMFWYRQDPGLGLRLIYFSYDVKMKEKGDIPEGYSVSREKKERFSLILESASTNQTSMYLCASSLLGAQPQHFGDGTRLSIL.

About this clonotype itself: A much larger clonotype is one base distant, so this may be a read error. This likely comes from a read error, as the CDR3 has no conserved phenylalanine or tryptophan at its end. The CDR3 sequence is CAWSGGGFEETQYL. The CDR3 nucleotides are TGTGCCTGGAGTGGCGGGGGGTTTGAAGAGACCCAGTACCTC. The V and J genes are TRBV30 and TRBJ2-5; 8 bases align to TRBD2. This CDR3 is built from 14 residues. Germline lookup yields CDR1 GTSNPN and CDR2 SVGIG (reference sequence). V dropped 1 base and J dropped 3; count of bases not matched to a gene: 4.

This clonotype has at least ten counts. The chain couples TRBV6-1 to TRBJ1-1, with TRBD1 as a possible D gene (5 bases). The CDR3 is 17 residues long. Germline V gives CDR1 MNHNS, CDR2 SASEGT. The ends were cut back, 6 bases at V and 0 bases at J, with 20 bases in the middle. The CDR3 spells CASRPMARGSLNTEAFF. For the CDR3, the DNA is TGTGCCAGCAGGCCCATGGCCCGGGGGTCCCTGAACACTGAAGCTTTCTTT.

This chain joins TRBV18 and TRBJ1-1; D might be TRBD1 (6 bases). Germline CDR1 and CDR2: KGHSH and LQKENI. The V gene lost 1 base and the J gene lost 0 bases, with 15 bases spanning the gap. The CDR3 consists of 17 residues. The CDR3 is CASSPQGVLGMNTEAFF. CDR3 coding DNA: TGTGCCAGCTCACCACAGGGGGTTTTGGGCATGAACACTGAAGCTTTCTTT.

The table lists this clonotype with many counts. The J gene is TRBJ2-1, the V gene TRBV6-2 or TRBV6-3; D is unclear. Trimming shortened V by 6 bases and J by 9 bases, and 18 bases separated the two germline ends. The CDR3 is made up of 14 amino acids. CDR1 and CDR2 (germline): MNHEY, SVGEGT. The CDR3 protein is CASRPTPLSSEQFF. The CDR3 coding sequence is TGTGCCAGCAGGCCAACGCCTCTATCCAGTGAGCAGTTCTTC.

The chain is built from TRBV25-1 and TRBJ1-5; maybe TRBD1 (5 bases). This CDR3 contains 17 residues. In germline, CDR1 is MGHDK, CDR2 SYGVNS. Trimming pared 3 bases from V and 0 bases from J, leaving 15 bases between. CDR3 protein: CASSDGRQDTSNQPQHF. The CDR3 DNA reads TGTGCCAGCAGTGATGGCAGGCAGGACACTAGCAATCAGCCCCAGCATTTT.

J is TRBJ2-7 and V is TRBV18, with TRBD1 identical over 11 bases. The CDR3 has 14 amino acids. Looked up from germline, CDR1 is KGHSH and CDR2 is LQKENI. The trim removed 2 bases at V and 5 bases at J, leaving 2 bases unmatched. The CDR3 sequence: CASSPGQGAHEQYF. CDR3 in DNA: TGTGCCAGCTCACCAGGACAGGGGGCCCACGAGCAGTACTTC.

This clonotype was detected ten times or more. The chain employs TRBV24-1 and TRBJ2-1, with TRBD2 matching 8 bases. The V gene's germline CDR1 is KGHDR and CDR2 SFDVKD. This CDR3 is built from 15 residues. V was clipped by 7 bases and J by 7 bases; unmatched bases: 11. The CDR3 nucleotides read TGTGCCACCAGCGACACGGGACTAGTGAGTAATGAGCAGTTCTTC. Amino acid sequence: CATSDTGLVSNEQFF.

This clonotype was counted at least ten times. The chain has TRBV27 and TRBJ2-4; TRBD2 is a possible D gene (6 bases). This CDR3 has 16 residues. The germline CDR1 and CDR2 sequences are MNHEY and SMNVEV (reference sequence). The V end lost 6 bases, the J end lost 0 bases, and 15 bases lay between the germline ends. CDR3 bases: TGTGCCAGCAGCTATGGGGCGGGACTAGCCAAAAACATTCAGTACTTC. Residues: CASSYGAGLAKNIQYF.

V and J are TRBV7-2 and TRBJ2-1; 8 bases agree with TRBD1. Germline V gene lookup returns CDR1 SGHTA and CDR2 FQGNSA. Trimming took 7 bases from V and 8 from J; bases not matched to a gene: 13. CDR3 size: 15 residues. The CDR3 DNA reads TGTGCCAGCACTCGGGCAGGGGGCATGATAGATGAGCAGTTCTTC. Its protein product is CASTRAGGMIDEQFF.

This clonotype was observed a few times. The chain links TRBV7-2 to TRBJ2-3, with a tentative D call TRBD2 (5 bases). The CDR3 has 17 amino acids. Trimming cost V 5 bases and J 8 bases, with 26 bases left between them. Germline V gives CDR1 SGHTA, CDR2 FQGNSA. Here the CDR3 reads CASSQRIGDSPGGTQYF. The CDR3, as DNA: TGTGCCAGCAGCCAACGAATCGGGGATTCTCCTGGAGGTACGCAGTATTTT.

This clonotype appeared a few times. This chain uses TRBV6-1 with TRBJ2-1; 8 bases fit TRBD1. The V segment lost 4 bases and the J segment 4 bases; nucleotides outside the gene matches: 9. This CDR3 region has 16 residues. Germline-derived CDR1 and CDR2 are MNHNS and SASEGT. This chain's CDR3 is CASSGTRQGWYNEQFF. CDR3 DNA sequence: TGTGCCAGCAGTGGGACCCGACAGGGGTGGTACAATGAGCAGTTCTTC.

In its sample, this clonotype was seen many times. V gene TRBV2 combines with J gene TRBJ2-5; TRBD1 is a possible D gene (6 bases). Deletions cut 4 bases from V and 2 bases from J, with 11 bases between. The CDR3 has 14 amino acids. Germline lookup yields CDR1 SNHLY and CDR2 FYNNEI. CDR3 protein: CASSADRSQETQYF. The CDR3 nucleotides read TGTGCCAGCAGTGCTGACAGGAGTCAAGAGACCCAGTACTTC.

V and J are TRBV7-9 and TRBJ2-7, with 11 nucleotides matching TRBD2. This CDR3 has 17 residues. Trimming cost V 5 bases and J 2 bases; bases outside gene matches: 11. The germline gives CDR1 SEHNR, CDR2 FQNEAQ (reference sequence). CDR3 amino acids: CASSPYPTSGTAYEQYF. CDR3 coding DNA: TGTGCCAGCAGCCCTTACCCGACTAGCGGGACTGCCTACGAGCAGTACTTC.

This clonotype was found many times. This chain connects TRBV11-3 to TRBJ2-2; D gene unclear. Trimming left V 2 bases short and J 6 bases short, with 4 bases between. The germline CDR1 and CDR2 sequences are SGHNT and YENEEA. The CDR3 loop spans 12 amino acids. The CDR3: CASSLIAGELFF. As DNA, the CDR3 is TGTGCCAGCAGCTTAATTGCCGGGGAGCTGTTTTTT.

J is TRBJ1-2 and V is TRBV28; D may be TRBD1 (6 bases). The CDR3 consists of 16 residues. The germline CDR1 and CDR2 sequences are MDHEN and SYDVKM. Trimming pared 6 bases from V and 2 bases from J, leaving 19 bases between. CDR3 nucleotides: TGTGCCAGCAGCACGACCGGGGGCGGAAGAAACTATGGCTACACCTTC. Translation gives CASSTTGGGRNYGYTF.

The sample holds many counts of this clonotype. This sequence joins TRBV11-2 and TRBJ2-3; 12 bases agree with TRBD2. The CDR3 extends over 15 amino acids. The V gene's germline CDR1 is SGHAT and CDR2 FQNNGV. Losses at the gene ends were 7 bases for V and 5 bases for J; bases not matched to a gene: 7. The CDR3 nucleotides are TGTGCCAGCACCAAACTAGCGGGAGGAGGAGATACGCAGTATTTT. The encoded protein is CASTKLAGGGDTQYF.

The sample holds many counts of this clonotype. This rearrangement joins TRBV7-2 to TRBJ2-5; the D gene is possibly TRBD1 (6 bases). V lost 5 bases to trimming and J lost 1 base, with 11 bases between them. Germline V gene data show CDR1 as SGHTA and CDR2 as FQGNSA. CDR3 size: 14 residues. The CDR3 nucleotides are TGTGCCAGCAGCCTGCGACAGGCCCAAGAGACCCAGTACTTC. Its protein product is CASSLRQAQETQYF.

This sequence joins TRBV20-1 and TRBJ1-6; D possibly corresponds to TRBD1 (5 bases). Germline values: CDR1 DFQATT, CDR2 SNEGSKA (reference sequence). This CDR3 is 13 amino acids long. The germline V and J ends were trimmed by 0 bases and 9 bases, with 9 bases remaining between them. The CDR3 region is CSARDSGGSPLHF. The CDR3 DNA reads TGCAGTGCTAGAGACTCGGGGGGTTCACCCCTCCACTTT.

CDR3 sequence (DNA): TGTGCCAGCAGCCAAGCGGACAGGGGGTCGACCGGGGAGCTGTTTTTT. Residues: CASSQADRGSTGELFF. The chain combines TRBV3-1 with TRBJ2-2, with TRBD1 matching over 10 bases. CDR1 is LGHDT, CDR2 YNNKEL, per germline (reference sequence). The CDR3 is 16 residues long. V shed 1 base, J shed 5 bases, and the junction held 4 bases outside the gene matches.

This clonotype has only a few counts. The rearrangement links TRBV7-9 to TRBJ2-6; possible D gene TRBD1, 6 bases. The ends were cut back, 8 bases at V and 2 bases at J, with 16 bases in the middle. Germline CDR1 reads SEHNR; CDR2 reads FQNEAQ (reference sequence). This CDR3 region has 16 residues. In DNA form, the CDR3 reads TGTGCCAGCGGCCAACCCCCAGGGGCTGGGGCCAACGTCCTGACTTTC. Translation gives CASGQPPGAGANVLTF.

This chain joins TRBV10-3 and TRBJ1-4; D uncertain. Germline V gives CDR1 ENHRY, CDR2 SYGVKD. The CDR3 is 15 residues long. The ends were cut back, 2 bases at V and 0 bases at J, with 7 bases in the middle. The chain's CDR3 is CAISEEGATNEKLFF. The CDR3 nucleotides read TGTGCCATCAGTGAGGAGGGTGCAACTAATGAAAAACTGTTTTTT.

The chain couples TRBV20-1 to TRBJ2-7; 7 nucleotides line up with TRBD1. V lost 5 bases, J lost 1 base, and 17 bases stayed unmatched. This CDR3 comprises 17 residues. The germline CDR1 and CDR2 sequences are DFQATT and SNEGSKA (reference sequence). CDR3 amino acids: CSAPVSATGQSSYEQYF. The CDR3 DNA sequence: TGCAGTGCTCCAGTCTCGGCGACAGGGCAAAGTTCCTACGAGCAGTACTTC.

This clonotype was recorded many times. V is TRBV19 and J is TRBJ2-7; 7 bases match TRBD1. The length of the CDR3 is 13 residues. Per the germline V gene, CDR1 is LNHDA and CDR2 is SQIVND (reference sequence). V lost 3 bases and J lost 3; bases outside the gene matches: 2. The CDR3 DNA reads as TGTGCCAGTAGTATGGACAGGAACTACGAGCAGTACTTC. Protein product: CASSMDRNYEQYF.

The genes are TRBV4-2 and TRBJ1-2; the D gene is possibly TRBD1 (6 bases). CDR1 is LGHNA and CDR2 is YNFKEQ in the germline V gene. There are 14 residues in the CDR3. Trimming cost V 3 bases and J 0 bases, with 8 bases left between them. This chain's CDR3 is CASSQDSTNYGYTF. As DNA, the CDR3 is TGTGCCAGCAGCCAGGACAGCACTAACTATGGCTACACCTTC.

This clonotype was seen a few times. V and J are TRBV20-1 and TRBJ2-6; 8 bases match TRBD1. The CDR3 sequence is 16 residues long. CDR1 is DFQATT, CDR2 SNEGSKA, per germline (reference sequence). Trimming cost V 5 bases and J 1 base; bases outside gene matches: 7. CDR3 in amino acids: CSAQTQGVSGANVLTF. The DNA of the CDR3 is TGCAGTGCTCAGACACAGGGGGTTTCTGGGGCCAACGTCCTGACTTTC.